Listed here are 9 T cell receptor beta chains from one sample, sequenced in a study of T cells in localized non-small cell lung cancer. The method was immunoSEQ multiplex PCR; TCRdb's version includes in-frame clones alone and lacks a portion of them. Of roughly 38,000 clones listed, approximately 86% are singletons. Source: peripheral blood, taken before any cancer treatment. The receptors originated from a woman aged 18-49 years with stage III lung adenocarcinoma.

The chain recombines TRBV5-1 with TRBJ2-1; 9 positions agree with TRBD2. Germline assignment: CDR1 SGHRS and CDR2 YFSETQ. This CDR3 contains 18 residues. J was trimmed by 2 bases and V by 0 bases; bases with no gene match: 9. CDR3: CASSLAAGGPGAYNEQFF. The CDR3 DNA sequence: TGCGCCAGCAGCTTGGCGGCGGGGGGGCCGGGGGCCTACAATGAGCAGTTCTTC. The variable domain in full, with the rest retrieved from reference TRBV5-1 and TRBJ2-1, is KAGVTQTPRYLIKTRGQQVTLSCSPISGHRSVSWYQQTPGQGLQFLFEYFSETQRNKGNFPGRFSGRQFSNSRSEMNVSTLELGDSALYLCASSLAAGGPGAYNEQFFGPGTRLTVL.

V usage is TRBV6-1 and J usage is TRBJ2-6; D possibly corresponds to TRBD1 (5 bases). Germline V gene lookup returns CDR1 MNHNS and CDR2 SASEGT. V lost 10 bases, J lost 4 bases, and 14 bases lay in between. The CDR3 extends over 14 amino acids. CDR3 bases: TGTGCCACGCAGCCAGGGCACGGGGCCAACGTCCTGACTTTC. Encoded protein: CATQPGHGANVLTF.

J is TRBJ2-2 and V is TRBV19; the D is unclear. Germline V CDR1 and CDR2: LNHDA, SQIVND (reference sequence). V lost 5 bases and J 7 bases, leaving 8 bases between the germline ends. The CDR3 totals 12 residues. CDR3 region: CASSALGGELFF. The CDR3 nucleotides read TGTGCCAGTAGTGCTCTAGGCGGGGAGCTGTTTTTT.

V usage is TRBV7-9 and J usage is TRBJ1-2, with a weak D call TRBD1 (6 bases). V dropped 6 bases and J dropped 4 bases, with 15 bases sitting between them. The CDR3 totals 14 residues. CDR1 and CDR2 (germline): SEHNR, FQNEAQ (reference sequence). The CDR3 is CASRPKTGPYGYTF. CDR3 nucleotide sequence: TGTGCCAGCAGACCAAAGACAGGCCCCTATGGCTACACCTTC.

The V call is TRBV2, the J call TRBJ1-5; possibly TRBD1 for D (6 bases). CDR3 size: 15 residues. Deletions cut 4 bases from V and 6 bases from J, with 16 bases between. Looked up from germline, CDR1 is SNHLY and CDR2 is FYNNEI. CDR3 protein: CASSVAGAQGQPQHF. DNA of the CDR3: TGTGCCAGCAGTGTAGCAGGGGCGCAGGGTCAGCCCCAGCATTTT. Looking up the rest from reference TRBV2 and TRBJ1-5 gives the full variable domain: EPEVTQTPSHQVTQMGQEVILRCVPISNHLYFYWYRQILGQKVEFLVSFYNNEISEKSEIFDDQFSVERPDGSNFTLKIRSTKLEDSAMYFCASSVAGAQGQPQHFGDGTRLSIL.

This chain links TRBV5-5 with TRBJ1-2; 8 nucleotides line up with TRBD1. CDR1 and CDR2 from the germline V gene are SGHKS and YYEKEE (reference sequence). V trimming: 4 bases; J trimming: 8 bases; junction bases outside the gene matches: 4. CDR3 length equals 12 residues. The CDR3 reads CASSTTGDGYTF. CDR3 DNA: TGTGCCAGCAGCACGACAGGGGACGGCTACACCTTC.

The V gene is TRBV7-8, the J gene TRBJ2-1; maybe TRBD2 (6 bases). The CDR3 sequence is 14 residues long. Germline CDR1 SGHVS, CDR2 FQNEAQ. The V end lost 7 bases, the J end lost 4 bases, and 14 bases lay between the germline ends. In nucleotides, the CDR3 is TGTGCCAGCACCCTGACTAGAGGATACAATGAGCAGTTCTTC. Residues: CASTLTRGYNEQFF.

V gene TRBV29-1 combines with J gene TRBJ2-7; D tentatively reads TRBD1 or TRBD2 (6 bases each). The germline V gene has CDR1 SQVTM and CDR2 ANQGSEA. The CDR3 covers 13 residues. The V gene lost 6 bases and the J gene lost 4 bases, with 16 bases spanning the gap. CDR3 coding DNA: TGCAGCGTGGGACACGGGGGCCTTTACGAGCAGTACTTC. It specifies CSVGHGGLYEQYF.

This clone was seen a single time. The rearrangement joins TRBV19 to TRBJ1-1; a possible D gene is TRBD1 (5 bases). Trimming removed 3 bases at V and 6 bases at J, with 8 bases between. The CDR3 spans 12 residues. Germline-derived CDR1 and CDR2 are LNHDA and SQIVND (reference sequence). The CDR3 reads CASSMGGAEAFF. Here the CDR3 DNA reads TGTGCCAGTAGTATGGGGGGAGCTGAAGCTTTCTTT.